The entry that follows covers one T cell receptor beta chain sequence. Its antigen is as yet unknown. The data originate from a study of human T cells and chemical hapten exposure. Looking at the study overall: Patch tests containing 0.01% DPC, applied to the upper back, were read at 6 days. Recorded diagnoses among the mostly female patients were alopecia areata, totalis or universalis. TCR yields per sample varied mostly from small pooled library volume differences. Whole-study findings and limits: The study found that PT1 expanded TCR counts correlated positively with patch test score.

MiXCR, run by TCRdb on the RACE reads, gives a single entry per CDR3 protein. Of fewer than 150,000 distinct CDR3 sequences in the sample, 12% were seen once. Time point of the sample: patch test 2, 6 weeks after DPC sensitization. Treatment of the sample: therapeutic diphenylcyclopropenone sensitization with weekly scalp DPC. Here the sequenced sample was whole blood, taken in connection with sensitization to the hapten diphenylcyclopropenone (DPC). The sequence came from a woman aged 45-65 years with alopecia areata. Some clones in this sample may be carry-over from other donors' samples.

The CDR3 loop is CASSEAHRSVDTQYF. The CDR3, as DNA: TGTGCCAGCAGTGAAGCACACCGTAGCGTCGATACGCAGTATTTT. V usage is TRBV2 and J usage is TRBJ2-3; tentative D call: TRBD2 (5 bases). The V and J ends lost 0 bases and 6 bases respectively, with 13 bases between them. CDR1 is SNHLY and CDR2 is FYNNEI in the germline V gene. The CDR3 sequence is 15 residues long.